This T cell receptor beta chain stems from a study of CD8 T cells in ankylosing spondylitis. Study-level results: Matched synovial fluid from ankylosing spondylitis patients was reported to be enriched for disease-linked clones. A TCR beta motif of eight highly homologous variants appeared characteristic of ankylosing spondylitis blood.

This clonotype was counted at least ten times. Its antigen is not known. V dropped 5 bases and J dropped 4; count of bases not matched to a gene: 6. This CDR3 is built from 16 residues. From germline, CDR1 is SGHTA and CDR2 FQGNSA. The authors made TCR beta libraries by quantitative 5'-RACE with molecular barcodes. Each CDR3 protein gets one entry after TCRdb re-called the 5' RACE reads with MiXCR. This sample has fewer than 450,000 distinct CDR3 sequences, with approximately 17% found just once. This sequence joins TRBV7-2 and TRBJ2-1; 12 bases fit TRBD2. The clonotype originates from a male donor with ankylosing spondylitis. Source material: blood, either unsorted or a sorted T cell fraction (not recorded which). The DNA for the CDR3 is TGTGCCAGCAGCCTCAGACTAGCGGGGGTATACAATGAGCAGTTCTTC. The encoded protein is CASSLRLAGVYNEQFF.